The clone carrying this T cell receptor beta chain was counted at least ten times. Its specificity is unknown. The data were taken from a study of blood T cells in healthy people across ages. The study, taken as a whole, reports: Relative to aged donors, long-lived donors carried more naive CD4+ cells and displayed higher diversity.

Germline loops: CDR1 MNHEY, CDR2 SMNVEV (reference sequence). V gave up 6 bases and J gave up 8 bases, with 16 bases separating them. The length of the CDR3 is 13 residues. Through a sample-barcoded 5' primer and a J-beta primer mix, a second PCR was run for roughly 7 to 11 cycles. From the 5' RACE reads, TCRdb called clonotypes with MiXCR, one entry per CDR3 protein. Of hundreds of thousands of distinct CDR3 sequences in the sample, around 30% are singletons; the top ten hold 17%. Isolation yielded PBMCs, at least 6.5 million per sample, in every case. Total RNA was extracted at no less than 6 micrograms per sample.

Sequencing was carried out using blood. This chain joins TRBV27 and TRBJ1-1; maybe TRBD1 (5 bases). The clonotype originates from a woman older than 75 in good health. CDR3 nucleotide sequence: TGTGCCAGCAGCTCAACCGGGACCGGAGAAGCTTTCTTT. Protein sequence: CASSSTGTGEAFF.